This record concerns one T cell receptor beta chain sequence. Its specificity is unknown. Assay: immunoSEQ multiplex PCR; the TCRdb copy retains only in-frame clones and omits some. The sample records approximately 68,000 clones, around 91% being singletons. This sample is drawn from a study of OX40 agonist ivuxolimab in advanced cancers. Overall study context: At doses from 0.01 to 10 mg/kg, patients were given intravenous ivuxolimab every 2 weeks. One hepatocellular carcinoma and a couple of cutaneous melanoma patients partially responded. Study-wide results and caveats: Averaging showed that CD8+ T cells had more expanded clones than CD4+ did. Normalized T-cell clonal expansion was also low in a subset of nonresponders.

Germline CDR1 is ENHRY and CDR2 is SYGVKD. The CDR3 totals 16 residues. Germline trimming cut 3 bases from V and 5 bases from J; bases unmatched to any gene: 8. Sample: CD4+ or CD8+ T cells sorted from blood, taken in a trial of the OX40 agonist ivuxolimab. The TCR sequence derives from an adult with an advanced solid tumor such as melanoma, head and neck, liver or kidney cancer. This rearrangement joins TRBV10-3 to TRBJ2-1; TRBD1 matches at 9 bases. DNA for the CDR3: TGTGCCATCAGTGATCTCGGACAGGGGTTTAACAATGAGCAGTTCTTC. Translating it yields CAISDLGQGFNNEQFF.